This T cell receptor beta chain was found in a study of blood T cells in healthy people across ages. The germline gives CDR1 MNHEY, CDR2 SVGEGT. V was pared by 8 bases and J by 2 bases, with 13 bases between. CDR3 length: 14 residues. It was with a sample-barcoded 5' primer and a J-beta primer mix that a second PCR of roughly 7 to 11 cycles was run. A single record per CDR3 protein comes from TCRdb applying MiXCR to the 5' RACE reads. This sample carries 1.5 million to 2 million distinct CDR3 sequences, about 39% of them seen once, and the ten largest clones take 23%. Sequenced sample: blood. The source is a human donor in good health. The chain has TRBV6-2 or TRBV6-3 and TRBJ1-5; the D gene is possibly TRBD1 (6 bases). The CDR3 spells CASRNREGNQPQHF. The CDR3 DNA reads TGTGCCAGCCGAAACAGGGAGGGCAATCAGCCCCAGCATTTT.